The sequence of this T cell receptor (beta chain) was determined in a study of T cells expressing NK-cell markers. Overall study: HCMV serostatus: seven of eight sequenced donors positive, one negative.

TCRdb re-called the 5' RACE reads; one entry per CDR3 protein, DNA not given. The sample is made up of roughly 420,000 distinct CDR3 sequences, and the top ten hold roughly 8% of it. Germline assignment: CDR1 SQVTM and CDR2 ANQGSEA. This CDR3 has 14 amino acids. The sequenced sample consisted of blood T cells: a sorted CD56 or NKG2C T cell subset, CD4+ or CD8+ T cells, or bulk PBMC T cells (not recorded which). The chain uses TRBV29-1 and TRBJ2-3; TCRdb's assignment of TRBD2 cannot be checked, as there is no DNA. The receptor's source is a woman aged 18-70 years in good health. The CDR3 sequence is CSAIAGGKADTQYF.